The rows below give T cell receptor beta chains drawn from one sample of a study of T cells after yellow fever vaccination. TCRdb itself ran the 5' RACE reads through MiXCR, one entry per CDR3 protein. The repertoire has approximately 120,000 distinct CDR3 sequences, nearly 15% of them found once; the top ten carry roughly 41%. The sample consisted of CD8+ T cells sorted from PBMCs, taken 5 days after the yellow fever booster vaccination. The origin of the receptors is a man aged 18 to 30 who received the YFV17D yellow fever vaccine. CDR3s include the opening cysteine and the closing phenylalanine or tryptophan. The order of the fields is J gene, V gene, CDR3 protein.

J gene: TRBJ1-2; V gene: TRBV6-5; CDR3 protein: CASSYSLGPSYGYTF
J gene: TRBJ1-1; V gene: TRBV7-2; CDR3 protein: CASTYPETGSWGEAFF
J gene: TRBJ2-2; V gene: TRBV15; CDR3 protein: CATRGASNTGELFF
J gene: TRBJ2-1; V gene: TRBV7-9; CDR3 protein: CASSGNLGGLNEQFF
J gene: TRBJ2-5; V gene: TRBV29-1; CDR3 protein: CSVEKMEETQYF
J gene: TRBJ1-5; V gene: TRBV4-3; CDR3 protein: CASSQDSINQPQHF
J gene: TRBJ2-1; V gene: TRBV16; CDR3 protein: CASSQYQGPYNEQFF
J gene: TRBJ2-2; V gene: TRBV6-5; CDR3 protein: CASSYWDGELFF
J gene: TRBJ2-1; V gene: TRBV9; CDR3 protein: CASSSKDRFHNEQFF
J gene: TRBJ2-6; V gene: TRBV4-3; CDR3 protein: CASSLPTSGANVLTF
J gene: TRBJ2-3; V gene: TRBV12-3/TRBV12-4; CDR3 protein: CASSESPGHQSTDTQYF
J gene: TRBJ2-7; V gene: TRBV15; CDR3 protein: CATSRRNRGEQYF
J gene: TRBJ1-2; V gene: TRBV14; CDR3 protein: CASYSRGGYGYTF
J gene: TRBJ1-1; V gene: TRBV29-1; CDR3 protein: CSGTGMNTEAFF
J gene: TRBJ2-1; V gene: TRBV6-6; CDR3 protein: CASSYSGRLNEQFF
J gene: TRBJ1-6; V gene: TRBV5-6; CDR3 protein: CASSLRGYNSPLHF